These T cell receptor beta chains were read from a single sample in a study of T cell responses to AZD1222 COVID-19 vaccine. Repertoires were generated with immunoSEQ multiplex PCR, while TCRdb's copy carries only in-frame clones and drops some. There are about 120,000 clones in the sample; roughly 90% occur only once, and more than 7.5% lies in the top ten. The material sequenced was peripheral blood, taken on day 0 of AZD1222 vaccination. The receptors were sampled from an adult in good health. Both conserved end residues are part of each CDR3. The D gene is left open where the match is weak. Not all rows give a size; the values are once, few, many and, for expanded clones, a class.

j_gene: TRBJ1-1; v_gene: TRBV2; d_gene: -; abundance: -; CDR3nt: TGTGCCAGCAGTGCATGGAACACTGAAGCTTTCTTT; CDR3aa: CASSAWNTEAFF
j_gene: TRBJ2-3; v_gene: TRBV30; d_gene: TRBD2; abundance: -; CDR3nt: TGTGCCTGGAGTTGGGGGGGTAGCACAGATACGCAGTATTTT; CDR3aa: CAWSWGGSTDTQYF
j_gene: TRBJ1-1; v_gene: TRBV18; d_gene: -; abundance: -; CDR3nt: TGTGCCAGCTCACCTTACACTCAGAACACTGAAGCTTTCTTT; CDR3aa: CASSPYTQNTEAFF
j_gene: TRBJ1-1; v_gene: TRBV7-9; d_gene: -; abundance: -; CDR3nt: TGTGCCAGCAGCTCCGGGACGAACACTGAAGCTTTCTTT; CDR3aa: CASSSGTNTEAFF
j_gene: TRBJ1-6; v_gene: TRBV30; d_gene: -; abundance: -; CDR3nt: TGTGCCTGGAGGGGCCGGCAGGGAGGTGACTCACCCCTCCACTTT; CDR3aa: CAWRGRQGGDSPLHF
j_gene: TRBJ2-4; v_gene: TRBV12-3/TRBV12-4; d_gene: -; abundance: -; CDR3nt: TGTGCCAGCGCGATGGCCCCTATAAGCATTCAGTACTTC; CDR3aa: CASAMAPISIQYF
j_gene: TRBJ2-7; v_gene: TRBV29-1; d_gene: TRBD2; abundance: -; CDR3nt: TGCAGCGTTGAATCGGGGGGCTACGAGCAGTACTTC; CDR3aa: CSVESGGYEQYF
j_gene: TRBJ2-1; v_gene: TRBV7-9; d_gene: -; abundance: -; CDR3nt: TGTGCCAGCAGCTTATGGACTACCCCCCATGAGCAGTTCTTC; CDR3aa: CASSLWTTPHEQFF
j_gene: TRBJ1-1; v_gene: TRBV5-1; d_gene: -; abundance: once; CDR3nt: TGCGCCAGCAGCTTGAACGCAGATGAAGCTTTCTTT; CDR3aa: CASSLNADEAFF
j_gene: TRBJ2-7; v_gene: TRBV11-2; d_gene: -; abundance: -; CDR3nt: TGTGCCAGCAGCTTAGATATAGTGGCGATCGAGCAGTACTTC; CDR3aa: CASSLDIVAIEQYF
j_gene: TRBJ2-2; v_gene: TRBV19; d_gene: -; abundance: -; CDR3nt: TGTGCCAGTAGTACTCAGGGAGGCGGGGAGCTGTTTTTT; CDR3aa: CASSTQGGGELFF
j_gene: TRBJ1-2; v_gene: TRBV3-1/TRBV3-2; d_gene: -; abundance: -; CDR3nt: TGTGCCAGCAGCCTTGAACCCGGACTTAGATGGGACGGCTACACCTTC; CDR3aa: CASSLEPGLRWDGYTF
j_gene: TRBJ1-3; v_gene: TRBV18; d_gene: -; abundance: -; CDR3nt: TGTGCCAGCTCACCAGGACAATCTGGAAACACCATATATTTT; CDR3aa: CASSPGQSGNTIYF
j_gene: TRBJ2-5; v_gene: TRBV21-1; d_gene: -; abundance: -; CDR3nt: TGTGCCAGCAGCAAAGGAGAGCGGGAGGCCAGAGAGACCCAGTACTTC; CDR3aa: CASSKGEREARETQYF
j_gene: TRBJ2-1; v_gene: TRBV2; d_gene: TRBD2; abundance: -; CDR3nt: TGTGCCTCCGGGGTTGATAGCGGGGCGGTGAATGAGCAGTTCTTC; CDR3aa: CASGVDSGAVNEQFF
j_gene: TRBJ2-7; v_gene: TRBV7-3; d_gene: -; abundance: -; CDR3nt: TGTGCCAGCAGCTTAGGCGGGCCCGGGTTTGAGCAGTACTTC; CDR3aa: CASSLGGPGFEQYF
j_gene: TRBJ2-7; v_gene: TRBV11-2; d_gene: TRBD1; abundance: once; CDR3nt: TGTGCCAGCAGGACCGGGACAGCGAGCTCCTACGAGCAGTACTTC; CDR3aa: CASRTGTASSYEQYF
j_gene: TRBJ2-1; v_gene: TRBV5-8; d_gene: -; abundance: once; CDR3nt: TGTGCCAGCATTAGGGCCGGCGGTAATGAGCAGTTCTTC; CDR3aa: CASIRAGGNEQFF
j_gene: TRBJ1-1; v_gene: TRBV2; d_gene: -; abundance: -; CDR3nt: TGTGCCAGCAGCGAGGGAAAGGTAGCTTTCTTT; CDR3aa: CASSEGKVAFF
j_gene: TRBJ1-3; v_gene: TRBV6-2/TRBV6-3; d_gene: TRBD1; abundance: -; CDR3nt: TGTGCCAGCAGTTACTCTCGACAGGGCGGAAACACCATATATTTT; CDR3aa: CASSYSRQGGNTIYF
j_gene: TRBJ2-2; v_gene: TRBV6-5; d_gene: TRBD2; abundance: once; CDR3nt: TGTGCCAGCAGAAGCGGGACTCGAAACACCGGGGAGCTGTTTTTT; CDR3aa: CASRSGTRNTGELFF
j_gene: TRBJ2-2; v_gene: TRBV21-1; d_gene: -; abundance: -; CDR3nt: TGTGCCAGCAGCAAATTTAACAGAACCCTTTCGTTCGCGAACACCGGGGAGCTGTTTTTT; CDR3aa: CASSKFNRTLSFANTGELFF
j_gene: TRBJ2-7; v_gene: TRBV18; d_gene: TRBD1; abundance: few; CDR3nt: TGTGCCAGCTCACCTGACAGGGGGCATTCATACGAGCAGTACTTC; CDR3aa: CASSPDRGHSYEQYF
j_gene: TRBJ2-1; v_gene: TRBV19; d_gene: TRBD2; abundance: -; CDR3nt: TGTGCCAGTAATCTCGGGGGGACCCATTACAATGAGCAGTTCTTC; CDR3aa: CASNLGGTHYNEQFF
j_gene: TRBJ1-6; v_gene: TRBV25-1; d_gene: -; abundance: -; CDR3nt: TGTGCCAGCAGTGAATTAATGGATTCACCCCTCCACTTT; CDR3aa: CASSELMDSPLHF
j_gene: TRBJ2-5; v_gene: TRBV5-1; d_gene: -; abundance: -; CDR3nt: TGCGCCAGCAGTCTCTCAGGGATTTGGGAGACCCAGTACTTC; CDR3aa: CASSLSGIWETQYF
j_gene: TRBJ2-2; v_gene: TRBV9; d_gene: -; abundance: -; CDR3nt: TGTGCCAGCAGCGTAGGGCTCCGGGAGCTGTTTTTT; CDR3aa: CASSVGLRELFF
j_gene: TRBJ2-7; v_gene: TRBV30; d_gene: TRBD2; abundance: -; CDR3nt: TGTGCCGGAAAGGGCGGGAGTTGGTACGAGCAGTACTTC; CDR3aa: CAGKGGSWYEQYF
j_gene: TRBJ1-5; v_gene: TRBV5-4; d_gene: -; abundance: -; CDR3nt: TGTGCCAGCAGTCAAGACAGCAATCAGCCCCAGCATTTT; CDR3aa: CASSQDSNQPQHF
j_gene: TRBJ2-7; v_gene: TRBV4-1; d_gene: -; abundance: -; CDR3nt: TGCGCCAGCAGCCAAGGGCAAGGGGGGTCCTACGAGCAGTACTTC; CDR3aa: CASSQGQGGSYEQYF
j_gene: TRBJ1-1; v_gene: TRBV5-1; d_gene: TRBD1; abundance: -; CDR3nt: TGCGCCAGCAGCCGGGACAGGCGACGAGGGGGGGACACTGAAGCTTTCTTT; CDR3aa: CASSRDRRRGGDTEAFF
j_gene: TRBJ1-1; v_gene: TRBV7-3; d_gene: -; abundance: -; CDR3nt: TGTGCCAGCAGTTTAGGCCCCGGGAACACTGAAGCTTTCTTT; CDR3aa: CASSLGPGNTEAFF
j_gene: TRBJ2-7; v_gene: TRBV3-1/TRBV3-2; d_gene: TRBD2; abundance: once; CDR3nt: TGTGCCAGCAGCCAGGGAGCGGGGGGGTCCTCCTACGAGCAGTACTTC; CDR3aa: CASSQGAGGSSYEQYF
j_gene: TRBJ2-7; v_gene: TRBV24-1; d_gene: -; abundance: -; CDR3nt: TGTGCCACCAGTGATTTTGGCAGCTCCTACGAGCAGTACTTC; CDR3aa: CATSDFGSSYEQYF
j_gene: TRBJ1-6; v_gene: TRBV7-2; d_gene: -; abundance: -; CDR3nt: TGTGCCAGCAAACCGACAGGCCTCTATAATTCACCCCTCCACTTT; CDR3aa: CASKPTGLYNSPLHF